These T cell receptor beta chains were read from a single sample in a study of cytomegalovirus exposure and HLA in healthy donors. Measured with immunoSEQ multiplex PCR; TCRdb has only the in-frame clones, and not every one. The sample carries 250,000 to 350,000 clones, roughly 80% recorded once. Material for sequencing was PBMCs. The receptors were gathered from a girl aged 2 to 10 in good health and CMV-seronegative. The CDR3 runs from the conserved cysteine through the conserved F or W. A D gene is named only where the DNA matches it firmly. The size entry is marked missing in some rows and otherwise reads once, few, many or a size class.

size: NA; D: TRBD2; V: TRBV7-3; J: TRBJ2-1; CDR3: CASSSRGVAGGHNEQFF; DNA: TGTGCCAGCAGCTCCCGGGGGGTAGCGGGAGGGCACAATGAGCAGTTCTTC
size: NA; D: TRBD2; V: TRBV19; J: TRBJ2-1; CDR3: CASRLSGGANNEQFF; DNA: TGTGCCAGTAGGCTAAGCGGGGGGGCCAACAATGAGCAGTTCTTC
size: NA; D: TRBD2; V: TRBV27; J: TRBJ2-3; CDR3: CASSSTSGGPDTQYF; DNA: TGTGCCAGCAGTTCGACTAGCGGGGGCCCGGATACGCAGTATTTT
size: NA; D: NA; V: TRBV30; J: TRBJ1-4; CDR3: CAWSVLGRRHEKLFF; DNA: TGTGCCTGGAGTGTACTTGGACGGAGGCATGAAAAACTGTTTTTT
size: few; D: TRBD2; V: TRBV7-3; J: TRBJ2-7; CDR3: CASSLRAGPTYEQYF; DNA: TGTGCCAGCAGCTTAAGAGCGGGGCCAACCTACGAGCAGTACTTC
size: once; D: NA; V: TRBV4-1; J: TRBJ2-3; CDR3: CASSQGTPAPDTQYF; DNA: TGCGCCAGCAGCCAGGGGACACCAGCCCCAGATACGCAGTATTTT
size: NA; D: TRBD2; V: TRBV15; J: TRBJ2-1; CDR3: CATSTGTSGNEQFF; DNA: TGTGCCACCAGCACCGGGACTAGCGGCAATGAGCAGTTCTTC
size: NA; D: TRBD1; V: TRBV9; J: TRBJ1-1; CDR3: CASSPRTGENTEAFF; DNA: TGTGCCAGCAGCCCAAGGACAGGGGAGAACACTGAAGCTTTCTTT
size: NA; D: TRBD1; V: TRBV9; J: TRBJ1-2; CDR3: CASSPGDRNYGYTF; DNA: TGTGCCAGCAGCCCCGGGGACAGAAACTATGGCTACACCTTC
size: NA; D: TRBD1; V: TRBV28; J: TRBJ1-5; CDR3: CASSLWTGSNQPQHF; DNA: TGTGCCAGCAGTTTGTGGACAGGGTCAAATCAGCCCCAGCATTTT
size: NA; D: NA; V: TRBV28; J: TRBJ2-7; CDR3: CASSLGTGDSLTYEQYF; DNA: TGTGCCAGCAGTTTAGGGACTGGGGATAGTCTTACCTACGAGCAGTACTTC
size: NA; D: TRBD1; V: TRBV28; J: TRBJ1-4; CDR3: CASRTTGEAEKLFF; DNA: TGTGCCAGCAGGACAACAGGGGAGGCTGAAAAACTGTTTTTT
size: NA; D: TRBD1; V: TRBV7-9; J: TRBJ2-4; CDR3: CASSPGTGANIQYF; DNA: TGTGCCAGCAGCCCCGGGACAGGGGCCAACATTCAGTACTTC
size: NA; D: NA; V: TRBV11-3; J: TRBJ2-7; CDR3: CASSFPQTSSYEQYF; DNA: TGTGCCAGCAGCTTCCCCCAGACTAGCTCCTACGAGCAGTACTTC
size: NA; D: NA; V: TRBV13; J: TRBJ2-7; CDR3: CASSPRGAKYEQYF; DNA: TGTGCCAGCAGCCCACGGGGGGCGAAATACGAGCAGTACTTC
size: NA; D: NA; V: TRBV28; J: TRBJ2-7; CDR3: CASTTPGEPYEQYF; DNA: TGTGCCAGCACCACACCGGGAGAGCCCTACGAGCAGTACTTC
size: NA; D: NA; V: TRBV28; J: TRBJ1-4; CDR3: CASSLVRGEKLFF; DNA: TGTGCCAGCAGTTTAGTAAGGGGTGAAAAACTGTTTTTT
size: NA; D: NA; V: TRBV15; J: TRBJ2-1; CDR3: CATSREGASEQFF; DNA: TGTGCCACCAGCAGAGAAGGTGCTAGTGAGCAGTTCTTC
size: NA; D: TRBD1; V: TRBV10-3; J: TRBJ2-5; CDR3: CATRRTGGYGETQYF; DNA: TGTGCCACCCGGAGAACAGGGGGATACGGGGAGACCCAGTACTTC
size: NA; D: NA; V: TRBV6-5; J: TRBJ2-1; CDR3: CASSPRPRDNEQFF; DNA: TGTGCCAGCAGCCCGAGGCCCAGGGACAATGAGCAGTTCTTC
size: NA; D: TRBD1; V: TRBV7-9; J: TRBJ1-6; CDR3: CASSRTGDNSPLHF; DNA: TGTGCCAGCAGCAGGACAGGGGATAATTCACCCCTCCACTTT
size: NA; D: NA; V: TRBV6-1; J: TRBJ2-1; CDR3: CASSELYNEQFF; DNA: TGTGCCAGCAGTGAATTATACAATGAGCAGTTCTTC
size: NA; D: NA; V: TRBV7-9; J: TRBJ1-1; CDR3: CASSRMAGEAFF; DNA: TGTGCCAGCAGCCGGATGGCGGGCGAAGCTTTCTTT
size: NA; D: NA; V: TRBV5-4; J: TRBJ1-2; CDR3: CASSLSRQALYGYTF; DNA: TGTGCCAGCAGCTTAAGTAGACAGGCTCTCTATGGCTACACCTTC
size: NA; D: NA; V: TRBV29-1; J: TRBJ2-5; CDR3: CSVWRTADTKETQYF; DNA: TGCAGCGTTTGGCGGACAGCGGATACAAAAGAGACCCAGTACTTC
size: NA; D: NA; V: TRBV6-6; J: TRBJ1-5; CDR3: CASRNLGGDQPQHF; DNA: TGTGCCAGCAGAAATTTGGGGGGTGACCAGCCCCAGCATTTT
size: NA; D: NA; V: TRBV27; J: TRBJ1-2; CDR3: CASTQSGGSYGYTF; DNA: TGTGCCAGCACACAGAGCGGTGGCAGCTATGGCTACACCTTC
size: NA; D: TRBD2; V: TRBV30; J: TRBJ2-5; CDR3: CAHMGSGGAGETQYF; DNA: TGTGCCCACATGGGGAGCGGGGGGGCCGGGGAGACCCAGTACTTC
size: NA; D: NA; V: TRBV7-2; J: TRBJ1-4; CDR3: CASSLATDPREKLFF; DNA: TGTGCCAGCAGCTTAGCGACAGACCCCCGAGAAAAACTGTTTTTT
size: NA; D: NA; V: TRBV9; J: TRBJ2-3; CDR3: CASSVRWGGSTDTQYF; DNA: TGTGCCAGCAGCGTACGATGGGGGGGCTCGACAGATACGCAGTATTTT
size: NA; D: TRBD1; V: TRBV5-1; J: TRBJ2-2; CDR3: CASSTAGGQAGELFF; DNA: TGCGCCAGCAGCACCGCAGGGGGCCAGGCCGGGGAGCTGTTTTTT
size: NA; D: NA; V: TRBV4-1; J: TRBJ1-6; CDR3: CASSPLGSDSPLHF; DNA: TGCGCCAGCAGCCCGCTCGGGTCCGATTCACCCCTCCACTTT
size: NA; D: NA; V: TRBV27; J: TRBJ2-1; CDR3: CASSFPGNEQFF; DNA: TGTGCCAGCAGTTTCCCCGGGAATGAGCAGTTCTTC
size: few; D: NA; V: TRBV13; J: TRBJ2-3; CDR3: CASSVSRGAGPYPTDTQYF; DNA: TGTGCCAGCAGCGTTAGTCGCGGGGCTGGACCCTACCCCACAGATACGCAGTATTTT
size: NA; D: NA; V: TRBV7-8; J: TRBJ2-7; CDR3: CASSLEDTGEQYF; DNA: TGTGCCAGCAGCTTAGAGGACACCGGCGAGCAGTACTTC
size: NA; D: TRBD1; V: TRBV18; J: TRBJ1-1; CDR3: CASSPDGTANTEAFF; DNA: TGTGCCAGCTCACCAGACGGGACAGCGAACACTGAAGCTTTCTTT
size: NA; D: TRBD2; V: TRBV10-2; J: TRBJ2-1; CDR3: CAIRKREGLSNEQFF; DNA: TGCGCCATCAGAAAGCGGGAGGGCCTGTCCAATGAGCAGTTCTTC
size: NA; D: NA; V: TRBV6-1; J: TRBJ1-2; CDR3: CASSESGVFPYGYTF; DNA: TGTGCCAGCAGTGAAAGCGGGGTATTCCCCTATGGCTACACCTTC